Given below is one T cell receptor (beta chain) in context. The data originate from a study of blood T cell repertoires in COVID-19. Study-wide background: Sources were T cells, B-cell-depleted T cells, or PBMCs; the material itself was cDNA or gDNA.

Clones were sequenced by immunoSEQ multiplex PCR, and TCRdb holds only the in-frame ones, with some missing. Counted here are roughly 250,000 clones, roughly three quarters occurring once; the ten biggest clones make up around 4.1%. The CDR3 sequence is 15 residues long. CDR1 LGHDT and CDR2 YNNKEL come from the germline V gene (reference sequence). Trimming removed 0 bases from V and 5 bases from J, with 13 bases in between. The chain is built from TRBV3-1 (or the pseudogene TRBV3-2) and TRBJ1-1; D ambiguous. Material: peripheral blood. The TCR sequence derives from a woman in her forties with active or convalescent COVID-19. The CDR3 sequence is CASSQDPGGRTEAFF. The CDR3 coding sequence is TGTGCCAGCAGCCAAGATCCCGGCGGGAGGACTGAAGCTTTCTTT.